Listed below are T cell receptor beta chains from one sample, sequenced in a study of Graves' ophthalmopathy and Graves' hyperthyroidism. MiXCR was run by TCRdb on the multiplex PCR reads, yielding one entry per CDR3 protein. The sample lists about 660,000 distinct CDR3 sequences, approximately 39% seen once, with over 2.5% in the top ten. Specimen: peripheral blood. Receptors were obtained from an adult man with Graves' ophthalmopathy. The CDR3 runs from the conserved cysteine through the conserved F or W. A D gene is named only where the DNA matches it firmly. Rows give clone size only sometimes, using once, few, many, or a class for an expanded clone.

TRBV25-1,NA,TRBJ1-4,NA,CASSARGARDPIEKLFF,TGTGCCAGCAGTGCTAGAGGGGCCCGGGACCCAATCGAAAAACTGTTTTTT
TRBV24-1,many,TRBJ2-2,NA,CATSDLRPLGTGELFF,TGTGCCACCAGTGATTTGAGGCCCCTAGGCACCGGGGAGCTGTTTTTT
TRBV7-8,many,TRBJ2-5,NA,CASSFLRETQYF,TGTGCCAGCAGCTTCTTACGGGAGACCCAGTACTTC
TRBV25-1,few,TRBJ1-1,TRBD1,CASRQTGETEAFF,TGTGCCAGCAGACAGACAGGGGAGACTGAAGCTTTCTTT
TRBV19,many,TRBJ1-5,TRBD1,CASSMSGGSQPQHF,TGTGCCAGTAGTATGTCAGGGGGCAGTCAGCCCCAGCATTTT
TRBV7-3,many,TRBJ2-6,NA,CASSLMSPGSGANVLTF,TGTGCCAGCAGCTTAATGAGTCCCGGGTCTGGGGCCAACGTCCTGACTTTC
TRBV4-2,NA,TRBJ2-7,NA,CASRRLVLGNEQYF,TGTGCCAGCCGCCGACTCGTACTAGGTAACGAGCAGTACTTC
TRBV2,NA,TRBJ1-2,TRBD1,CASINLGQLGYTF,TGTGCCAGCATTAACTTGGGACAGCTTGGCTACACCTTC
TRBV10-3,many,TRBJ2-5,NA,CAISENVSVQETQYF,TGTGCCATCAGTGAGAACGTAAGCGTCCAAGAGACCCAGTACTTC
TRBV12-3/TRBV12-4,few,TRBJ1-2,TRBD1,CASSPTGTGGYNYGYTF,TGTGCCAGCAGCCCCACCGGGACAGGGGGCTATAACTATGGCTACACCTTC
TRBV19,few,TRBJ2-7,NA,CASSPTGWGSYEQYF,TGTGCCAGTTCCCCGACGGGATGGGGCTCCTACGAGCAGTACTTC
TRBV10-3,few,TRBJ2-2,TRBD2,CASRRSSGANTGELFF,TGTGCCAGCAGGCGCTCCAGCGGGGCGAACACCGGGGAGCTGTTTTTT
TRBV10-3,many,TRBJ1-3,NA,CASSEVVLDSGNTIYF,TGTGCCAGCAGTGAAGTGGTTCTCGACTCTGGAAACACCATATATTTT
TRBV9,many,TRBJ1-2,TRBD1,CASSVGQGSYGYTF,TGTGCCAGCAGCGTAGGACAGGGGAGTTATGGCTACACCTTC
TRBV20-1,many,TRBJ2-5,TRBD2,CSARTTSGRIETQYF,TGCAGTGCTAGAACGACTAGCGGGAGGATTGAGACCCAGTACTTC
TRBV2,NA,TRBJ1-4,NA,CASSDGGVGEKLFF,TGTGCCAGCAGTGATGGGGGGGTCGGTGAAAAACTGTTTTTT
TRBV6-6,many,TRBJ1-1,NA,CATLDNPNTEAFF,TGTGCCACCCTAGACAACCCGAACACTGAAGCTTTCTTT
TRBV12-3/TRBV12-4,many,TRBJ1-5,NA,CASSAGDDRSNQPQHF,TGTGCCAGCAGTGCGGGGGACGACAGATCCAATCAGCCCCAGCATTTT
TRBV19,many,TRBJ1-5,TRBD1,CASSPQGALNQPQHF,TGTGCCAGTAGCCCTCAGGGGGCTTTGAATCAGCCCCAGCATTTT
TRBV10-1,NA,TRBJ2-3,NA,CASRTRQELKDTQYF,TGCGCCAGCAGAACACGACAGGAGCTGAAAGATACGCAGTATTTT
TRBV6-5,few,TRBJ1-1,NA,CASSYSSGGVTEAFF,TGTGCCAGCAGTTACTCGAGTGGAGGGGTTACTGAAGCTTTCTTT
TRBV12-3/TRBV12-4,many,TRBJ2-7,NA,CASSAYGTGNYEQYF,TGTGCCAGCAGTGCATACGGGACGGGTAACTACGAGCAGTACTTC
TRBV10-3,NA,TRBJ1-6,TRBD1,CAISGAGTGGFGSPLHF,TGTGCCATCAGTGGCGCCGGGACAGGGGGCTTCGGTTCACCCCTCCACTTT
TRBV10-3,NA,TRBJ1-5,NA,CASSEDSQETQHF,TGTGCCAGCAGTGAGGACAGTCAAGAGACCCAGCATTTT
TRBV5-1,few,TRBJ2-2,NA,CASSPTGTPNTGELFF,TGCGCCAGCAGCCCTACCGGGACACCGAACACCGGGGAGCTGTTTTTT
TRBV7-2,NA,TRBJ2-1,TRBD2,CASSQVAGGAGEQFF,TGTGCCAGCAGCCAAGTCGCGGGAGGGGCGGGGGAGCAGTTCTTC
TRBV29-1,NA,TRBJ2-7,TRBD2,CSLGTSGRGKYF,TGCAGCTTAGGGACTAGCGGGAGGGGGAAGTACTTC
TRBV12-3/TRBV12-4,many,TRBJ1-1,TRBD1,CASRLGGTGPAFF,TGTGCCAGCAGATTGGGCGGGACAGGTCCAGCTTTCTTT
TRBV10-3,many,TRBJ2-2,NA,CAITPGRGTGELFF,TGTGCCATCACCCCGGGGCGGGGCACCGGGGAGCTGTTTTTT
TRBV12-5,few,TRBJ2-2,TRBD2,CASGPGTSRTGELFF,TGTGCTAGTGGTCCCGGGACTAGTCGCACCGGGGAGCTGTTTTTT
TRBV2,NA,TRBJ2-2,NA,CASSYDRELFF,TGTGCCAGCAGTTACGACAGGGAGCTGTTTTTT
TRBV10-3,NA,TRBJ2-1,NA,CAISETGPTQFF,TGTGCCATCAGTGAGACAGGTCCCACTCAGTTCTTC
TRBV9,few,TRBJ2-5,TRBD2,CASSPSPREGYQETQYF,TGTGCCAGCAGCCCCTCCCCGCGGGAGGGGTACCAAGAGACCCAGTACTTC
TRBV7-8,many,TRBJ1-2,NA,CASSLYGTSARSYGYTF,TGTGCCAGCAGCTTATATGGGACATCGGCACGTAGTTATGGCTACACCTTC
TRBV15,NA,TRBJ2-6,NA,CATSSSGVRTEAF,TGTGCCACCAGCAGTTCGGGGGTACGGACTGAAGCTTTC
TRBV5-6,NA,TRBJ1-3,NA,CASSLKTGLSGNTIYF,TGTGCCAGCAGCTTGAAGACAGGCCTCTCTGGAAACACCATATATTTT
TRBV7-2,few,TRBJ2-7,NA,CASSQDPRSYEQYF,TGTGCCAGCAGCCAAGATCCCAGATCCTACGAGCAGTACTTC
TRBV24-1,many,TRBJ1-1,NA,CATSDSTPGNTEAFF,TGTGCCACCAGTGATTCGACTCCGGGGAACACTGAAGCTTTCTTT
TRBV10-3,many,TRBJ1-2,TRBD1,CAISRGGTALNYGYTF,TGTGCCATCAGTCGAGGGGGGACAGCGCTTAACTATGGCTACACCTTC
TRBV7-3,NA,TRBJ2-5,TRBD1,CASSLAFYRTGGETQYF,TGTGCTAGCAGCTTAGCCTTTTATCGGACAGGGGGAGAGACCCAGTACTTC
TRBV15,NA,TRBJ2-6,NA,CATSSRDSGANVLTF,TGTGCCACCAGCAGCCGGGACTCTGGGGCCAACGTCCTGACTTTC
TRBV11-2,few,TRBJ1-1,NA,CASSLEGEYYTEAFF,TGTGCCAGCAGCTTAGAGGGTGAATACTACACTGAAGCTTTCTTT
TRBV12-5,few,TRBJ2-7,NA,CASGPPGEQYF,TGTGCTAGTGGTCCCCCCGGAGAGCAGTACTTC
TRBV5-1,many,TRBJ2-7,NA,CASSLELNSYEQYF,TGCGCCAGCAGCTTGGAACTTAACTCCTACGAGCAGTACTTC
TRBV6-7,many,TRBJ1-1,NA,CASNHRADAFF,TGTGCCAGCAACCACAGGGCGGACGCTTTCTTT
TRBV29-1,many,TRBJ2-5,TRBD1,CSVWTLGRGPQETQYF,TGCAGCGTGTGGACCCTGGGCAGGGGGCCTCAAGAGACCCAGTACTTC
TRBV11-1,NA,TRBJ2-2,TRBD2,CASSPLSGGAGELFF,TGTGCCAGCAGCCCCCTAAGCGGGGGGGCCGGGGAGCTGTTTTTT
TRBV12-3/TRBV12-4,many,TRBJ1-5,NA,CASREGDYSNQPQHF,TGTGCCAGCAGAGAGGGAGACTATAGCAATCAGCCCCAGCATTTT
TRBV2,NA,TRBJ2-7,TRBD2,CASSEAPGLAESYEQYF,TGTGCCAGCAGTGAAGCCCCGGGACTAGCGGAATCCTACGAGCAGTACTTC
TRBV7-9,many,TRBJ2-7,NA,CASSLVHEQYF,TGTGCCAGCAGCTTAGTTCACGAGCAGTACTTC
TRBV29-1,many,TRBJ1-1,TRBD1,CSVPTGPLNTEAFF,TGCAGCGTTCCGACAGGGCCCCTGAACACTGAAGCTTTCTTT
TRBV25-1,many,TRBJ1-3,TRBD1,CASSGQGVSGNTIYF,TGTGCCAGCAGTGGACAGGGGGTCTCTGGAAACACCATATATTTT
TRBV10-3,NA,TRBJ2-6,TRBD1,CAISERDRGANVLTF,TGTGCCATCAGTGAGCGGGACAGGGGGGCCAACGTCCTGACTTTC
TRBV10-3,many,TRBJ1-1,NA,CAISESMVTEAFF,TGTGCCATCAGTGAGTCTATGGTTACTGAAGCTTTCTTT
TRBV30,NA,TRBJ2-6,NA,CACRGTPRGGANVLTF,TGTGCCTGCAGAGGGACTCCCAGGGGGGGGGCCAACGTCCTGACTTTC
TRBV20-1,many,TRBJ1-1,NA,CSARSNKADTEAFF,TGCAGTGCTAGATCCAATAAGGCCGACACTGAAGCTTTCTTT
TRBV2,many,TRBJ2-7,TRBD1,CASSGSGGFYEQYF,TGTGCCAGCAGTGGGTCAGGGGGCTTCTACGAGCAGTACTTC